Below are 7 T cell receptor beta chains sequenced from a single sample in a study of vaccination effects on CD4 cells after COVID-19. What these receptors recognize is not known. ViraFEST expansion of antigen-specific CD4+ T cells with viral peptide pools preceded sequencing. Following a 10-day culture, CD4+ T cells were purified. The vaccine recipients had no prior SARS-CoV-2 infection, with negative nucleocapsid antibodies. Produced via immunoSEQ multiplex PCR; TCRdb's table is partial and in-frame only. This table has 60,000 to 65,000 clones, 75% appearing once. This material consisted of CD4+ T cells from PBMCs cultured with HCoV-OC43 spike peptides, taken before COVID-19 vaccination. Subset meaning: HCoV-OC43 spike overlapping peptide pool stimulation. These receptors all come from a human donor who received a COVID-19 vaccine.

The V call is TRBV7-8, the J call TRBJ2-5, with D perhaps matching TRBD2 (7 bases). The V gene lost 7 bases and the J gene lost 4 bases, with 19 bases spanning the gap. Germline V gene lookup returns CDR1 SGHVS and CDR2 FQNEAQ. The CDR3 has 15 amino acids. The CDR3 coding sequence is TGTGCCAGCAACCTACGGGGGGCGGCTGGAGAGACCCAGTACTTC. This sequence encodes CASNLRGAAGETQYF.

This rearrangement joins TRBV5-1 to TRBJ2-5; TRBD1 or TRBD2 may be the D gene (6 bases each). CDR1 is SGHRS and CDR2 is YFSETQ in the germline V gene. Trimming took off 1 base at V and 5 bases at J, with 9 bases between the two ends. CDR3 length equals 13 residues. The CDR3 is CASSLPGAETQYF. Here the CDR3 DNA reads TGCGCCAGCAGCTTGCCGGGGGCGGAGACCCAGTACTTC.

V usage is TRBV6-5 and J usage is TRBJ1-2, with TRBD1 matching over 10 bases. Germline V gene sequence: CDR1 MNHEY, CDR2 SVGAGI. The CDR3 has 14 residues. With 6 bases clipped from V and 7 bases from J, the junction kept 8 bases outside the gene matches. The CDR3 DNA is TGTGCCAGCAGAACGGGACAGGGGAGGGGTGGCTACACCTTC. This encodes CASRTGQGRGGYTF.

This clone came up once. This sequence joins TRBV5-1 and TRBJ2-5; D is possibly TRBD1 (7 bases). The CDR3 consists of 17 residues. Trimming cost V 0 bases and J 5 bases, with 20 bases left between them. Germline CDR1 is SGHRS and CDR2 is YFSETQ. In DNA form, the CDR3 reads TGCGCCAGCAGCTTGGATCGGTGGGGGCCAGGGGGGGAGACCCAGTACTTC. Translated, it gives CASSLDRWGPGGETQYF.

The chain has TRBV3-1 (or the pseudogene TRBV3-2) and TRBJ1-2, with D possibly being TRBD1 (5 bases). The CDR3 contains 15 residues. CDR1 and CDR2 from the germline V gene are LGHDT and YNNKEL (reference sequence). V lost 4 bases and J lost 4, with 16 bases in between. CDR3 residues: CASSPGALTSYGYTF. In nucleotides, the CDR3 is TGTGCCAGCAGCCCCGGGGCGCTTACTTCCTATGGCTACACCTTC.

This chain links TRBV6-5 with TRBJ1-3; no reliable D call. This CDR3 contains 11 residues. Trimming pared 11 bases from V and 4 bases from J, leaving 9 bases between. Germline CDR1 reads MNHEY; CDR2 reads SVGAGI. The CDR3: CALKQGNTIYF. CDR3 coding DNA: TGTGCCTTGAAACAGGGAAACACCATATATTTT.

This sequence joins TRBV5-6 and TRBJ2-7, with a possible D match to TRBD1 (6 bases). Trimming took off 0 bases at V and 6 bases at J, with 10 bases between the two ends. Germline CDR1 and CDR2: SGHDT and YYEEEE. The CDR3 runs to 13 residues. The CDR3 reads CASSLDRVTEQYV. In nucleotides, the CDR3 is TGTGCCAGCAGCTTGGACAGGGTCACCGAGCAGTACGTC.